Below are 10 T cell receptor beta chains sequenced from a single sample in a study of cytomegalovirus exposure and HLA in healthy donors. 13 Jbeta primers and 60 Vbeta primers were used for the PCR. TCRdb's copy holds only in-frame clones and misses some; the assay was immunoSEQ multiplex PCR. The sample has 130,000 or so clones, roughly 70% seen once. The sequenced sample consisted of PBMCs. The receptors come from a man between 18 and 29 years old in good health and CMV-seropositive.

The gene calls are TRBV7-2 and TRBJ2-7; TRBD1 aligns across 8 bases. V was pared by 5 bases and J by 3 bases, with 9 bases of the junction left unmatched. Germline CDR1 is SGHTA and CDR2 is FQGNSA. The CDR3 is 15 residues long. CDR3 nucleotides: TGTGCCAGCAGCCCCACACGGACAGGGAACTACGAGCAGTACTTC. Its translation is CASSPTRTGNYEQYF.

V gene TRBV6-6 combines with J gene TRBJ2-3; D is unclear. V was cut by 8 bases and J by 9 bases, with 24 bases left in between. CDR3 length: 15 amino acids. Looked up from germline, CDR1 is MNHNY and CDR2 is SVGAGI (reference sequence). DNA for the CDR3: TGTGCCAGCCGCCCAGCAATCTCCCACGAGGAGACGCAGTATTTT. Translated, it gives CASRPAISHEETQYF.

The chain's CDR3 is CASGQGAGGTEAFF. The CDR3 DNA reads TGTGCCAGCGGACAGGGGGCCGGTGGGACTGAAGCTTTCTTT. This chain uses TRBV2 with TRBJ1-1, with TRBD1 matching over 11 bases. The V and J ends lost 8 bases and 5 bases, in that order; junction bases with no gene match: 7. Looked up from germline, CDR1 is SNHLY and CDR2 is FYNNEI. The CDR3 loop spans 14 amino acids.

The gene calls are TRBV25-1 and TRBJ1-1; D uncertain. Looked up from germline, CDR1 is MGHDK and CDR2 is SYGVNS. The CDR3 has 11 amino acids. V was cut by 7 bases and J by 8 bases, with 11 bases left in between. As DNA, the CDR3 is TGTGCCAGCAATCTATCATCGGAAGCTTTCTTT. Translating it yields CASNLSSEAFF.

CDR3 sequence (DNA): TGTGCCAGCAGCGTCCGGGACAGGGAAGCACTGGGGCATGAGCAGTTCTTC. Its protein is CASSVRDREALGHEQFF. The rearrangement uses TRBV9 and TRBJ2-1, with 9 bases identical to TRBD1. V shed 2 bases, J shed 8 bases, and the junction held 14 bases outside the gene matches. The CDR3 is 17 residues long. Germline values: CDR1 SGDLS, CDR2 YYNGEE.

This clone has just a few counts. For the CDR3, the DNA is TGTGCCAGCAGTGTTAGACAGGATGAAAAACTGTTTTTT. It encodes CASSVRQDEKLFF. The V gene is TRBV2, the J gene TRBJ1-4, with D possibly being TRBD1 (6 bases). Germline-derived CDR1 and CDR2 are SNHLY and FYNNEI. The CDR3 consists of 13 residues. Trimming took off 4 bases at V and 6 bases at J, with 9 bases between the two ends.

V usage is TRBV5-1 and J usage is TRBJ1-2; weak D call: TRBD1 (5 bases). V gave up 0 bases and J gave up 0 bases, with 9 bases separating them. The CDR3 runs to 15 residues. From germline, CDR1 is SGHRS and CDR2 YFSETQ. CDR3 coding DNA: TGCGCCAGCAGCTTGGAGGAAGGGGCTAACTATGGCTACACCTTC. The encoded protein is CASSLEEGANYGYTF.

This chain connects TRBV9 to TRBJ2-3; TRBD2 matches at 13 bases. The germline CDR1 and CDR2 sequences are SGDLS and YYNGEE. CDR3 length equals 18 residues. After removal of 4 bases from V and 5 bases from J, the junction contained 13 bases not matched to a gene. CDR3 loop: CASSPPWGLAGMKDTQYF. The CDR3 DNA reads as TGTGCCAGCAGCCCCCCTTGGGGACTAGCGGGAATGAAAGATACGCAGTATTTT.

The rearrangement uses TRBV28 and TRBJ1-5, with 8 nucleotides matching TRBD1. This CDR3 comprises 16 residues. Germline trimming cut 2 bases from V and 3 bases from J; bases unmatched to any gene: 6. Germline CDR1 is MDHEN and CDR2 is SYDVKM. CDR3 nucleotide sequence: TGTGCCAGCAGTTTAATATGGACAGGGCCCAATCAGCCCCAGCATTTT. Residues: CASSLIWTGPNQPQHF.

The V and J genes are TRBV5-6 and TRBJ2-5, with TRBD1 identical over 7 bases. The CDR3 totals 14 residues. Germline V gene data show CDR1 as SGHDT and CDR2 as YYEEEE. Trimming cost V 1 base and J 3 bases; bases outside gene matches: 3. The CDR3 loop is CASSLSGTEETQYF. The CDR3 coding sequence is TGTGCCAGCAGCTTGAGTGGGACAGAAGAGACCCAGTACTTC.